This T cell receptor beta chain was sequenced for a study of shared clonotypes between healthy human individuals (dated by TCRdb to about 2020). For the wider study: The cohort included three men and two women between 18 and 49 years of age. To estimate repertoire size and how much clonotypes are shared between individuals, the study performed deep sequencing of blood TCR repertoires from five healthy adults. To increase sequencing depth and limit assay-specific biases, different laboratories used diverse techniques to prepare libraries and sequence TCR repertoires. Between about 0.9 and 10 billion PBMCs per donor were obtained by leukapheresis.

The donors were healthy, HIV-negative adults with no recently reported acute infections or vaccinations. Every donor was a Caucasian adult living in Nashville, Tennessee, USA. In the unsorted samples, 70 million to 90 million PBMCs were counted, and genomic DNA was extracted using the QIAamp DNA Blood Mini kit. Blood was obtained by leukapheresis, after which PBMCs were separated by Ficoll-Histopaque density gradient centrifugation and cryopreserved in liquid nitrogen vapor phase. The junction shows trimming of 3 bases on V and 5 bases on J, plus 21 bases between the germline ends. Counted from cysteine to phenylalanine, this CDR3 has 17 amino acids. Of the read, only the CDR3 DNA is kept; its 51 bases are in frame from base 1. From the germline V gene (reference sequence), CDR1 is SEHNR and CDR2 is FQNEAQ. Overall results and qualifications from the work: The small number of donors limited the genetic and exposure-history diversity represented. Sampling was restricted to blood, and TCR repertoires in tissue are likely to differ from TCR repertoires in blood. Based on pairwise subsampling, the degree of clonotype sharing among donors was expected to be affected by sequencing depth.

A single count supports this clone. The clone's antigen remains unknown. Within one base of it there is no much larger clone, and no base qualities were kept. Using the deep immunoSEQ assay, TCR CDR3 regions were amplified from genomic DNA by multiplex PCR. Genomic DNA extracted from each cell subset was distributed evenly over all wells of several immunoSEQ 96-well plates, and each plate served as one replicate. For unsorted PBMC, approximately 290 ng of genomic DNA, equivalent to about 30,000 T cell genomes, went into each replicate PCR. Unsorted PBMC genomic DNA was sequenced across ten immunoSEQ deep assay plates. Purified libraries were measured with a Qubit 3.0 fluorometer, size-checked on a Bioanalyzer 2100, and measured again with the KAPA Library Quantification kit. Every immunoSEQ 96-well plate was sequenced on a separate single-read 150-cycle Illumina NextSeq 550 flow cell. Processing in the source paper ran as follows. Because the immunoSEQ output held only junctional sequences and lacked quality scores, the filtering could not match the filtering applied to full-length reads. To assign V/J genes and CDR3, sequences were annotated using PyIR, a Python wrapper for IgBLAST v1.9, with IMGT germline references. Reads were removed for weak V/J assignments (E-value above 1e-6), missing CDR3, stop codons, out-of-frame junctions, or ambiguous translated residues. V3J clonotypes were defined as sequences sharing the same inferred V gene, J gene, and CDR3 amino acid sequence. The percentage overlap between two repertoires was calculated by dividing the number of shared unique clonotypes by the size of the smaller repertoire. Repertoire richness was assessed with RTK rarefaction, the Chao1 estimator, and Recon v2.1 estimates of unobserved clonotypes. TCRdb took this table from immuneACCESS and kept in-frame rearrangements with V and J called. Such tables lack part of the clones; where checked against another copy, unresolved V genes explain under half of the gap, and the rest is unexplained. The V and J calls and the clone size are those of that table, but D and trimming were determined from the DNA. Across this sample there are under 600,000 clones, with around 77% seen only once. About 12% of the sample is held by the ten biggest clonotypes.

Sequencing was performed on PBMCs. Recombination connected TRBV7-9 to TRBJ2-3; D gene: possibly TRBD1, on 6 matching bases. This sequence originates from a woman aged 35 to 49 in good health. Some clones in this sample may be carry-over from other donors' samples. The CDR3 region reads CASSFPPKGQPLDTQYF. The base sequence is TGTGCCAGCAGCTTCCCCCCAAAGGGACAACCACTAGATACGCAGTATTTT.